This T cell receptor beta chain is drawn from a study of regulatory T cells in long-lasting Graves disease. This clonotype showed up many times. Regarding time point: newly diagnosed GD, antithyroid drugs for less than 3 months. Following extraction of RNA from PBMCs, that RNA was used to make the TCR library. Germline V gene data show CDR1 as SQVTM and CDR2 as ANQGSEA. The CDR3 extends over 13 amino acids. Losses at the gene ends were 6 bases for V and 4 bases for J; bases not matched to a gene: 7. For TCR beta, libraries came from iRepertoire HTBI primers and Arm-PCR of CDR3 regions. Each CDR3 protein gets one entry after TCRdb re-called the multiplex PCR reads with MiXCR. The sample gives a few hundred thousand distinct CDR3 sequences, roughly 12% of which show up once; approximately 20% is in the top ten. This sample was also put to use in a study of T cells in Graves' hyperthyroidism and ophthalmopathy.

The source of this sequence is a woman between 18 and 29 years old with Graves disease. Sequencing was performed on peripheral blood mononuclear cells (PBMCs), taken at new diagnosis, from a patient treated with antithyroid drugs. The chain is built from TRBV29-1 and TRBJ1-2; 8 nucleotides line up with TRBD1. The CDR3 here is CSVRTGYAYGYTF. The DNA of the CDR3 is TGCAGCGTAAGGACAGGGTACGCCTATGGCTACACCTTC.